Here is one T cell receptor beta chain with its context. The entry originates in a study of T cell responses to AZD1222 COVID-19 vaccine. About the study: The study pooled second doses at about 4 or about 12 weeks.

The protocol was immunoSEQ multiplex PCR, while the TCRdb copy is restricted to in-frame clones and leaves out a portion. Among around 100,000 clones listed, around nine tenths were seen once. The CDR3 runs 15 residues. Losses at the gene ends were 3 bases for V and 3 bases for J; bases not matched to a gene: 5. Germline V gives CDR1 SGHRS, CDR2 YFSETQ. This receptor was obtained from an adult in good health. This specimen was peripheral blood, taken on day 0 of AZD1222 vaccination. This chain joins TRBV5-1 and TRBJ2-1; 8 nucleotides line up with TRBD1. The CDR3 protein is CASSYGQGHYNEQFF. In DNA form, the CDR3 reads TGCGCCAGCAGCTACGGACAGGGACACTACAATGAGCAGTTCTTC.